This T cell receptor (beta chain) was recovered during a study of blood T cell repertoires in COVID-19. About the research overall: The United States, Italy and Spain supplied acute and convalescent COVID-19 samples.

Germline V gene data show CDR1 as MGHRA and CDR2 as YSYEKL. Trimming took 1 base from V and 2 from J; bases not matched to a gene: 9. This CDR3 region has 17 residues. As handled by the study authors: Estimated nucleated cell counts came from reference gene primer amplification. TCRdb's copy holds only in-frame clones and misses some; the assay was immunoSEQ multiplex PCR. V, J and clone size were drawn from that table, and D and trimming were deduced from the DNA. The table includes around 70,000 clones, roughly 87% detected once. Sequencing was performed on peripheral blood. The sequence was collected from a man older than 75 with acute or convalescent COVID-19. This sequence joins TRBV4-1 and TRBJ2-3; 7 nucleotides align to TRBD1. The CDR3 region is CASSQAGGSHPTDTQYF. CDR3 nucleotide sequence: TGCGCCAGCAGCCAAGCAGGGGGAAGCCACCCCACAGATACGCAGTATTTT.